This T cell receptor (beta chain) stems from a study of blood T cells in healthy people across ages. PCR was performed a second time for about 6 to 12 cycles using a sample-barcoded 5' primer and a J-beta primer mix. One entry per CDR3 protein, called by TCRdb with MiXCR from the 5' RACE reads. The sample has about 1,500,000 distinct CDR3 sequences; 35% to 45% are singletons. CDR3 length: 15 amino acids. The J segment lost 2 bases and the V segment lost 1 base, leaving 3 bases of the junction unmatched. Germline CDR1 and CDR2: DFQATT and SNEGSKA (reference sequence). This TCR came from a woman between 18 and 29 years old in good health. The chain joins TRBV20-1 to TRBJ2-3; 10 bases line up with TRBD2. Material for sequencing was blood. CDR3 sequence reads: CSARALAGDTDTQYF. The CDR3 DNA reads as TGCAGTGCTAGAGCTCTAGCGGGGGACACAGATACGCAGTATTTT.